This T cell receptor beta chain is drawn from a study of T cells in Graves' hyperthyroidism and ophthalmopathy. Looked up from germline, CDR1 is SGDLS and CDR2 is YYNGEE. Losses at the gene ends were 0 bases for V and 7 bases for J; bases not matched to a gene: 6. This CDR3 has 15 amino acids. This clonotype was counted ten times or more. What was amplified from RNA transcripts were TCR beta CDR3 regions. A set of HTBI primers served as the primers for a first-round RT-PCR of the TCR CDR3. MiXCR, run by TCRdb on the multiplex PCR reads, gives a single entry per CDR3 protein. Of hundreds of thousands of distinct CDR3 sequences in the sample, more than 12% were seen once.

V usage is TRBV9 and J usage is TRBJ2-5, with 10 bases matching TRBD2. Sequenced: blood. The clonotype was recovered from a woman aged 45 to 65 with Graves' ophthalmopathy. The CDR3 sequence is CASSVATSGISTQYF. The CDR3 region has the DNA TGTGCCAGCAGCGTAGCTACTAGCGGGATATCGACCCAGTACTTC.